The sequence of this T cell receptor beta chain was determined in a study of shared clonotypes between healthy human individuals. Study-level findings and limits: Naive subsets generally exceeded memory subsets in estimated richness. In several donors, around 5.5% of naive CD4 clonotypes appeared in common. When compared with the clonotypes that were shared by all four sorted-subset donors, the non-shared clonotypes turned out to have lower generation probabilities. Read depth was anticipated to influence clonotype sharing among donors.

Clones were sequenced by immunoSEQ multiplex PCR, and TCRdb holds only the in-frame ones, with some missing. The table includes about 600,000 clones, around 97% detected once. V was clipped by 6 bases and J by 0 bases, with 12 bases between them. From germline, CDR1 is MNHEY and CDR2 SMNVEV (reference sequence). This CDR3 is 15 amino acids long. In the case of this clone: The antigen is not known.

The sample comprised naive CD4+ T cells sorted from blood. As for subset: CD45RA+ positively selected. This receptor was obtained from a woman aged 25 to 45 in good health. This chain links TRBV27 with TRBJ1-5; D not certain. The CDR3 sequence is CASRLGSYSNQPQHF. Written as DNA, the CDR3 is TGTGCCAGCAGGTTAGGATCTTATAGCAATCAGCCCCAGCATTTT.